These T cell receptor beta chains were read from a single sample in a study of OX40 agonist ivuxolimab in advanced cancers. Repertoires were generated with immunoSEQ multiplex PCR, while TCRdb's copy carries only in-frame clones and drops some. The table includes about 26,000 clones, roughly 85% detected once. The sequencing here drew on CD4+ or CD8+ T cells sorted from blood, taken in a trial of the OX40 agonist ivuxolimab. Receptor source: an adult with an advanced solid tumor such as melanoma, head and neck, liver or kidney cancer. Each CDR3 is given with its conserved first and last residue. The order of the fields is J gene, V gene, clone size, D gene, CDR3 protein, CDR3 DNA. D genes are given only for firm matches. A clone size is listed for some rows: how often the clone was seen (once, few, many), or a class if it is expanded.

TRBJ1-4	TRBV27	.	.	CATRKGHKQKLFF	TGTGCCACCCGAAAGGGGCATAAGCAAAAACTGTTTTTT
TRBJ2-7	TRBV7-8	.	TRBD2	CASSPPGPLTRLSGALYEQYF	TGTGCCAGCAGCCCCCCCGGGCCACTAACCAGATTAAGCGGGGCACTTTACGAGCAGTACTTC
TRBJ2-5	TRBV2	.	.	CASGGAGETQYF	TGTGCCAGCGGAGGAGCGGGTGAGACCCAGTACTTC
TRBJ2-3	TRBV7-4	.	.	CASSFGTTPSTDTQYF	TGTGCCAGCAGCTTCGGGACAACTCCTAGCACAGATACGCAGTATTTT
TRBJ2-1	TRBV4-1	.	.	CASSQDPRGGEQFF	TGCGCCAGCAGCCAAGATCCGCGTGGAGGTGAGCAGTTCTTC
TRBJ1-4	TRBV18	.	.	CASSPHPPPGNEKLFF	TGTGCCAGCTCACCCCACCCTCCTCCGGGTAATGAAAAACTGTTTTTT
TRBJ1-1	TRBV18	.	.	CASSPEWNTEAFF	TGTGCCAGCTCACCAGAGTGGAACACTGAAGCTTTCTTT
TRBJ2-3	TRBV4-3	once	TRBD2	CASSQEYSGGVTDTQYF	TGCGCCAGCAGCCAAGAGTATAGCGGGGGGGTCACAGATACGCAGTATTTT
TRBJ1-4	TRBV13	once	.	CASSSTGDSGEKLFF	TGTGCCAGCAGCTCCACCGGGGACTCGGGGGAAAAACTGTTTTTT
TRBJ1-1	TRBV19	.	.	CASSTHRSLNTEAFF	TGTGCCAGTAGTACGCACAGGAGTCTGAACACTGAAGCTTTCTTT